Below are 19 T cell receptor beta chains sequenced from a single sample in a study of blood T cells in healthy people across ages. A J-beta primer mix and a sample-barcoded 5' primer were used in a second PCR of about 7 to 12 cycles. TCRdb independently ran MiXCR on the 5' RACE reads; one entry per CDR3 protein. Found here are over 300,000 distinct CDR3 sequences, approximately 52% of them singletons; the top ten hold around 49%. Sequencing used blood. These receptors were taken from a man in his fifties or sixties in good health.

The V and J genes are TRBV6-5 and TRBJ1-2; the D is unclear. V lost 5 bases and J 4 bases, leaving 14 bases between the germline ends. CDR3 length equals 14 residues. Germline assignment: CDR1 MNHEY and CDR2 SVGAGI. CDR3 sequence (DNA): TGTGCCAGCAGTGACGCCGCCAGCGGCTATGGCTACACCTTC. Protein: CASSDAASGYGYTF.

This clonotype was detected many times. This chain connects TRBV20-1 to TRBJ1-1; D gene ambiguous. V was pared by 5 bases and J by 1 base, with 14 bases between. The CDR3 loop spans 14 amino acids. Per the germline V gene, CDR1 is DFQATT and CDR2 is SNEGSKA (reference sequence). The DNA for the CDR3 is TGCAGTGCTCCCCTACCTCCCACGAACACTGAAGCTTTCTTT. Protein sequence: CSAPLPPTNTEAFF.

This clonotype has a single count. This chain links TRBV5-1 with TRBJ2-1; 15 bases agree with TRBD2. J was trimmed by 9 bases and V by 6 bases; bases with no gene match: 10. This CDR3 contains 16 residues. Germline values: CDR1 SGHRS, CDR2 YFSETQ. DNA for the CDR3: TGCGCCAGCAACGGGAGGACTAGCGGGGGGGCCACTGAGCAGTTCTTC. It translates to CASNGRTSGGATEQFF.

On this clonotype: A much bigger clone sits one base away, suggesting this may be a read error. The chain links TRBV6-1 to TRBJ2-6; D remains ambiguous. Germline V gives CDR1 MNHNS, CDR2 SASEGT. V shed 5 bases and J shed 0 bases, with 17 bases lying between them. The CDR3 covers 18 residues. For the CDR3, the DNA is TGTGCCAGCAGTCCCGCAGCCTCGCTGCTCTCTGGGGCCAACGTCCTGACTTTC. Protein sequence: CASSPAASLLSGANVLTF.

This clonotype occurred a few times. The chain couples TRBV20-1 to TRBJ2-3; 7 nucleotides align to TRBD2. The CDR3 has 15 amino acids. With 4 bases clipped from V and 2 bases from J, the junction kept 9 bases outside the gene matches. Per germline, CDR1 DFQATT and CDR2 SNEGSKA (reference sequence). The CDR3 DNA reads TGCAGTGCTACCCGGGGAGGGAGTCTCACAGATACGCAGTATTTT. It is translated as CSATRGGSLTDTQYF.

V and J are TRBV9 and TRBJ2-1; 8 nucleotides line up with TRBD2. Losses at the gene ends were 0 bases for V and 3 bases for J; bases not matched to a gene: 2. The CDR3 totals 15 residues. Germline V gives CDR1 SGDLS, CDR2 YYNGEE. CDR3 loop: CASSVDSGVYNEQFF. The CDR3, as DNA: TGTGCCAGCAGCGTAGATAGCGGGGTCTACAATGAGCAGTTCTTC.

For the CDR3, the DNA is TGCAGTGCTAGAGATTGGGGGAGTTTTAATTCACCCCTCCACTTT. This sequence encodes CSARDWGSFNSPLHF. The chain recombines TRBV20-1 with TRBJ1-6; tentatively, D is TRBD1 (5 bases). Trimming removed 0 bases from V and 6 bases from J, with 12 bases in between. CDR3 length equals 15 residues. Germline V lookup: CDR1 DFQATT, CDR2 SNEGSKA (reference sequence).

The chain is built from TRBV7-9 and TRBJ2-7; 9 bases are a match to TRBD1. The V segment lost 6 bases and the J segment 8 bases; nucleotides outside the gene matches: 14. CDR1 SEHNR and CDR2 FQNEAQ come from the germline V gene (reference sequence). The CDR3 runs 15 residues. As DNA, the CDR3 is TGTGCCAGCAGTTTAACCGGGACAGGGAAATCTCAGCAGTACTTC. Residues: CASSLTGTGKSQQYF.

The chain uses TRBV28 and TRBJ2-5, with 8 bases lining up with TRBD1. The V and J ends lost 7 bases and 11 bases, in that order; junction bases with no gene match: 21. This CDR3 comprises 16 residues. Germline loops: CDR1 MDHEN, CDR2 SYDVKM. The CDR3 DNA reads as TGTGCCAGCAACAACCGTAGGGGACAGGACCTTTCGGAGCAGTACTTC. Amino acid sequence: CASNNRRGQDLSEQYF.

The chain couples TRBV20-1 to TRBJ2-4; perhaps TRBD2 as D (5 bases). The CDR3 has 15 amino acids. V lost 2 bases and J lost 5, with 16 bases in between. CDR1 is DFQATT, CDR2 SNEGSKA, per germline (reference sequence). The CDR3 sequence: CSARQNGNPQNIQYF. CDR3 sequence (DNA): TGCAGTGCTAGACAGAACGGGAACCCCCAAAACATTCAGTACTTC.

The rearrangement links TRBV10-3 to TRBJ1-1; 7 bases map to TRBD1. Trimming cost V 6 bases and J 0 bases; bases outside gene matches: 4. Germline V gene sequence: CDR1 ENHRY, CDR2 SYGVKD. This CDR3 spans 14 amino acids. The CDR3 protein is CAIRRDSVNTEAFF. The DNA for the CDR3 is TGTGCCATCAGGAGGGACAGCGTGAACACTGAAGCTTTCTTT.

The chain couples TRBV4-2 to TRBJ2-1, with 7 bases matching TRBD2. The CDR3 covers 16 residues. V was clipped by 0 bases and J by 2 bases; unmatched bases: 4. The germline V gene encodes CDR1 LGHNA and CDR2 YNFKEQ. The CDR3 is CASSQDKGTTYNEQFF. DNA of the CDR3: TGTGCCAGCAGCCAAGACAAGGGGACTACCTACAATGAGCAGTTCTTC.

The V and J genes are TRBV5-1 and TRBJ2-5; D gene uncertain. Germline lookup yields CDR1 SGHRS and CDR2 YFSETQ. The CDR3 extends over 13 amino acids. The V gene lost 0 bases and the J gene lost 4 bases, with 7 bases spanning the gap. CDR3 sequence (DNA): TGCGCCAGCAGCTTGGGAGAGACAGAGACCCAGTACTTC. It yields the protein CASSLGETETQYF.

The chain links TRBV12-3 or TRBV12-4 to TRBJ2-3; D ambiguous. V lost 2 bases and J lost 0, with 6 bases in between. The CDR3 is made up of 14 amino acids. This CDR3 is CASSLLQSTDTQYF. CDR3 DNA: TGTGCCAGCAGTTTATTACAAAGCACAGATACGCAGTATTTT.

On this clonotype itself: This clone may be a read error of a much larger clone one base away. This rearrangement joins TRBV3-1 to TRBJ2-7; D remains ambiguous. The J call could be wrong; TRBJ2-5 is a better fit for the DNA end. This CDR3 spans 15 amino acids. From germline, CDR1 is LGHDT and CDR2 YNNKEL (reference sequence). CDR3 amino acids: CASSQGPAERETQYF. The DNA of the CDR3 is TGTGCCAGCAGCCAAGGCCCCGCGGAGAGGGAGACCCAGTACTTC.

This clonotype has only one observation. The gene calls are TRBV20-1 and TRBJ1-1, with 7 bases matching TRBD1. This CDR3 contains 15 residues. CDR1 is DFQATT and CDR2 is SNEGSKA in the germline V gene (reference sequence). The V and J ends lost 2 bases and 0 bases, in that order; junction bases with no gene match: 6. CDR3 amino acids: CSARPVDRMNTEAFF. The CDR3 DNA reads as TGCAGTGCTAGACCGGTGGACAGGATGAACACTGAAGCTTTCTTT.

This clonotype showed up just a few times. The chain has TRBV20-1 and TRBJ2-1; 8 positions agree with TRBD2. The CDR3 runs 14 residues. The V segment lost 1 base and the J segment 7 bases; nucleotides outside the gene matches: 6. Per the germline V gene, CDR1 is DFQATT and CDR2 is SNEGSKA (reference sequence). CDR3 loop: CSARAASGSNEQFF. The DNA for the CDR3 is TGCAGTGCTAGAGCTGCTAGCGGGTCTAATGAGCAGTTCTTC.

The chain is built from TRBV12-3 or TRBV12-4 and TRBJ2-4; unclear D gene. The J call is doubtful: the DNA matches TRBJ2-5 better. The CDR3 totals 14 residues. CDR3 sequence (DNA): TGTGCCAGCATAGATAGAGTCATGTTGGAGACCCAGTACTTC. Translation gives CASIDRVMLETQYF.

The chain joins TRBV7-2 to TRBJ2-1; 13 nucleotides line up with TRBD2. Germline-derived CDR1 and CDR2 are SGHTA and FQGNSA. The CDR3 is 15 residues long. The V gene end was trimmed by 6 bases and the J gene end by 8 bases; junction bases not matched to a gene: 7. DNA for the CDR3: TGTGCCAGCAGTAAGACTAGCGGGGGGCCCCATGAGCAGTTCTTC. It specifies CASSKTSGGPHEQFF.